Each of the 23 T cell receptor beta chains below was sequenced from the same sample in a study of shared clonotypes between healthy human individuals. TCRdb's copy holds only in-frame clones and misses some; the assay was immunoSEQ multiplex PCR. The data contain fewer than 2.5 million clones, roughly 93% of them singletons. Sequenced sample: naive CD4+ T cells from PBMCs. Subset: CD45RA+ positively selected. These receptors originate from a man aged 18 to 30 in good health. Some clones in this sample may be carry-over from other donors' samples.

The CDR3 here is CASSQGNSPLHF. The CDR3 nucleotides are TGTGCCAGCAGTCAGGGAAATTCACCCCTCCACTTT. This rearrangement joins TRBV6-6 to TRBJ1-6; tentative D call: TRBD1 (5 bases). Germline V gene lookup returns CDR1 MNHNY and CDR2 SVGAGI (reference sequence). Deletions cut 5 bases from V and 7 bases from J, with 6 bases between. This CDR3 has 12 residues.

This chain links TRBV28 with TRBJ2-7; 9 bases are a match to TRBD1. With V trimmed by 7 bases and J by 2 bases, 12 bases remained unmatched. Germline lookup yields CDR1 MDHEN and CDR2 SYDVKM. The CDR3 totals 16 residues. CDR3 in amino acids: CASKLGGQGPPYEQYF. The CDR3 DNA reads as TGTGCCAGCAAATTAGGCGGACAGGGGCCCCCCTACGAGCAGTACTTC.

V is TRBV27 and J is TRBJ1-1; no clear D. Per the germline V gene, CDR1 is MNHEY and CDR2 is SMNVEV (reference sequence). With 10 bases removed from V and 4 bases from J, the gap between germline ends came to 7 bases. CDR3 size: 10 residues. DNA for the CDR3: TGTGCCACCGGTCCCACTGAAGCTTTCTTT. Its protein product is CATGPTEAFF.

The genes are TRBV29-1 and TRBJ2-1, with 11 nucleotides matching TRBD1. The V segment lost 3 bases and the J segment 1 base; nucleotides outside the gene matches: 5. In germline, CDR1 is SQVTM, CDR2 ANQGSEA. This CDR3 is built from 16 residues. The CDR3 protein is CSVDPGQGVSYNEQFF. The CDR3, as DNA: TGCAGCGTTGACCCGGGACAGGGGGTTTCCTACAATGAGCAGTTCTTC.

The V call is TRBV18, the J call TRBJ2-3; D is unresolved. Germline V CDR1 and CDR2: KGHSH, LQKENI. V was shortened by 4 bases and J by 5 bases, with 13 bases between the two germline ends. This CDR3 region has 14 residues. In nucleotides, the CDR3 is TGTGCCAGCTCACTAACGACGGGCGAAGATACGCAGTATTTT. Protein: CASSLTTGEDTQYF.

This clone was seen only once. The chain has TRBV7-9 and TRBJ2-1; D unclear. Germline V gene sequence: CDR1 SEHNR, CDR2 FQNEAQ (reference sequence). V lost 5 bases, J lost 2 bases, and 13 bases lay in between. The CDR3 covers 15 residues. The CDR3 loop reads CASSPKLYTYNEQFF. Written as DNA, the CDR3 is TGTGCCAGCAGCCCTAAACTTTATACCTACAATGAGCAGTTCTTC.

This clone was seen only once. V gene TRBV7-3 combines with J gene TRBJ2-3; 8 bases align to TRBD2. Trimming took 3 bases from V and 6 from J; bases not matched to a gene: 8. The CDR3 extends over 15 amino acids. Germline lookup yields CDR1 SGHTA and CDR2 FQGTGA. This chain's CDR3 is CASSFSSGSRDTQYF. The CDR3 DNA follows: TGTGCCAGCAGCTTCTCCAGCGGGAGCCGGGATACGCAGTATTTT.

This clone came up once. The V gene is TRBV5-1, the J gene TRBJ2-5; unclear D gene. The CDR3 runs 15 residues. The germline V gene encodes CDR1 SGHRS and CDR2 YFSETQ. Trimming removed 0 bases from V and 5 bases from J, with 14 bases in between. The CDR3 here is CASSLAEWAGETQYF. For the CDR3, the DNA is TGCGCCAGCAGCTTGGCCGAGTGGGCTGGGGAGACCCAGTACTTC.

J is TRBJ2-1 and V is TRBV7-2; D gene unclear. The CDR3 length is 15 residues. Trimming stripped 4 bases from V and 4 bases from J, with 14 bases between. Germline V CDR1 and CDR2: SGHTA, FQGNSA. The CDR3: CASSSRLRIYNEQFF. The CDR3 DNA follows: TGTGCCAGCAGCTCTAGATTGAGGATTTACAATGAGCAGTTCTTC.

This clone was seen more than once but under ten times. This chain joins TRBV5-5 and TRBJ1-2; D is ambiguous. The germline gives CDR1 SGHKS, CDR2 YYEKEE (reference sequence). With 9 bases removed from V and 6 bases from J, the gap between germline ends came to 15 bases. This CDR3 spans 12 amino acids. The DNA of the CDR3 is TGTGCCACACCGGCGGGTGCAGATGGCTACACCTTC. Amino acid sequence: CATPAGADGYTF. The full variable domain, with the rest looked up from reference TRBV5-5 and TRBJ1-2, is DAGVTQSPTHLIKTRGQQVTLRCSPISGHKSVSWYQQVLGQGPQFIFQYYEKEERGRGNFPDRFSARQFPNYSSELNVNALLLGDSALYLCATPAGADGYTFGSGTRLTVV.

V and J are TRBV14 and TRBJ1-2; tentatively, D is TRBD1 (6 bases). Trimming shortened V by 2 bases and J by 7 bases, and 11 bases separated the two germline ends. The CDR3 sequence is 13 residues long. Germline-derived CDR1 and CDR2 are SGHDN and FVKESK. Here the CDR3 reads CASSQNRAGGYTF. CDR3 bases: TGTGCCAGCAGCCAAAACAGGGCTGGTGGCTACACCTTC.

The chain's CDR3 is CASSQAGVTQYF. The CDR3 nucleotides are TGTGCCAGCAGCCAAGCGGGAGTGACCCAGTACTTC. The rearrangement links TRBV14 to TRBJ2-5; possible D gene TRBD2, 6 bases. There are 12 residues in the CDR3. V lost 1 base and J 7 bases, leaving 7 bases between the germline ends. Germline V lookup: CDR1 SGHDN, CDR2 FVKESK.

This clone was seen once. The chain links TRBV5-1 to TRBJ1-1; TRBD1 agrees at 8 bases. CDR3 length equals 20 residues. Germline V gene lookup returns CDR1 SGHRS and CDR2 YFSETQ. Trimming removed 6 bases from V and 3 bases from J; junction bases left unmatched: 25. The CDR3: CASTSRADRGYVGRDTEAFF. In DNA form, the CDR3 reads TGCGCCAGCACTTCAAGAGCCGACAGGGGTTATGTCGGCCGGGACACTGAAGCTTTCTTT.

The chain carries TRBV7-2 and TRBJ2-2; D is uncertain. V lost 3 bases to trimming and J lost 4 bases, with 12 bases between them. The CDR3 contains 15 residues. Germline CDR1 SGHTA, CDR2 FQGNSA. The CDR3 here is CASSFHAGSTGELFF. In nucleotides, the CDR3 is TGTGCCAGCAGCTTCCATGCTGGGTCCACCGGGGAGCTGTTTTTT.

The chain is built from TRBV6-8 and TRBJ2-2, with TRBD1 matching over 7 bases. CDR3 length: 16 residues. The germline CDR1 and CDR2 sequences are MNHGY and SAAAGT. Germline trimming cut 2 bases from V and 4 bases from J; bases unmatched to any gene: 7. The DNA for the CDR3 is TGTGCCAGCAGTTACGCGACAGGGTGGGGCACCGGGGAGCTGTTTTTT. This encodes CASSYATGWGTGELFF.

The chain combines TRBV9 with TRBJ2-7; 12 bases map to TRBD2. Trimming removed 2 bases from V and 5 bases from J; junction bases left unmatched: 2. This CDR3 spans 14 amino acids. The V gene's germline CDR1 is SGDLS and CDR2 YYNGEE. The chain's CDR3 is CASSVRLAGDEQYF. For the CDR3, the DNA is TGTGCCAGCAGCGTTAGACTAGCGGGAGACGAGCAGTACTTC.

The chain joins TRBV11-3 to TRBJ2-5; TRBD2 aligns across 12 bases. J was trimmed by 5 bases and V by 5 bases; bases with no gene match: 3. Germline CDR1 SGHNT, CDR2 YENEEA. The CDR3 length is 14 residues. CDR3 sequence (DNA): TGTGCCAGCAGCCTAGCGGGAGGGCCGGAGACCCAGTACTTC. Encoded protein: CASSLAGGPETQYF.

This chain uses TRBV11-2 with TRBJ1-5; tentative D call: TRBD1 (6 bases). The CDR3 length is 17 residues. Looked up from germline, CDR1 is SGHAT and CDR2 is FQNNGV. Trimming removed 0 bases from V and 7 bases from J, with 19 bases in between. CDR3 protein: CASSLDQGSAYGQPQHF. CDR3 coding DNA: TGTGCCAGCAGCTTAGATCAGGGGTCCGCTTATGGGCAGCCCCAGCATTTT.

This chain links TRBV11-3 with TRBJ2-7; perhaps D is TRBD1 or TRBD2 (5 bases each). Germline V gene sequence: CDR1 SGHNT, CDR2 YENEEA. Trimming shortened V by 5 bases and J by 1 base, and 12 bases separated the two germline ends. The CDR3 has 14 residues. CDR3 DNA sequence: TGTGCCAGCAGCCCGGGGACGAAATCCTACGAGCAGTACTTC. Amino acids: CASSPGTKSYEQYF.

V gene TRBV11-2 combines with J gene TRBJ1-5, with D perhaps TRBD1 (5 bases). The CDR3 has 13 residues. The V end was cut by 5 bases, the J end by 3 bases, with 8 bases between. Germline V lookup: CDR1 SGHAT, CDR2 FQNNGV. Written as DNA, the CDR3 is TGTGCCAGCAGCGGGGGTACCAATCAGCCCCAGCATTTT. Translating gives CASSGGTNQPQHF.

Here the CDR3 reads CASSHYLTGAGTGELFF. The CDR3, as DNA: TGTGCCAGCAGCCATTATCTAACAGGGGCGGGCACCGGGGAGCTGTTTTTT. V is TRBV14 and J is TRBJ2-2; TRBD1 agrees at 7 bases. Germline V gene data show CDR1 as SGHDN and CDR2 as FVKESK. The CDR3 extends over 17 amino acids. Trimming removed 3 bases from V and 4 bases from J; junction bases left unmatched: 11.

The chain carries TRBV27 and TRBJ2-2; tentatively, D is TRBD1 (5 bases). Trimming took off 7 bases at V and 1 base at J, with 16 bases between the two ends. The length of the CDR3 is 16 residues. Germline CDR1 reads MNHEY; CDR2 reads SMNVEV (reference sequence). CDR3 amino acids: CASKGLRARNTGELFF. The DNA for the CDR3 is TGTGCCAGCAAAGGGCTCAGGGCCAGGAACACCGGGGAGCTGTTTTTT.

In its sample, this clone was seen a few times. The same CDR3 arises from other DNA sequences in this sample as well. V usage is TRBV6-1 and J usage is TRBJ1-1; D gene uncertain. Germline V lookup: CDR1 MNHNS, CDR2 SASEGT. V was clipped by 1 base and J by 2 bases, with 5 bases between them. CDR3 length: 13 residues. The CDR3 is CASSEGGNTEAFF. The CDR3 DNA sequence: TGTGCCAGCAGTGAAGGGGGAAACACTGAAGCTTTCTTT.